Below, 21 T cell receptor beta chains from the same sample are listed, as sequenced in a study of siplizumab effects on memory and regulatory T cells. Produced via immunoSEQ multiplex PCR; TCRdb's table is partial and in-frame only. The repertoire holds around 83,000 clones, with around 89% as singletons. Sequencing was performed on CD4+ T cells sorted from blood. These receptors all stem from a human donor in good health.

The chain combines TRBV7-8 with TRBJ2-3, with 14 bases aligning to TRBD2. The CDR3 spans 17 residues. The germline V gene encodes CDR1 SGHVS and CDR2 FQNEAQ. The ends lost 0 bases at V and 5 bases at J; junction bases unmatched: 4. In DNA form, the CDR3 reads TGTGCCAGCAGCTTAGCGCGGACTAGCGGGAGGAAAGATACGCAGTATTTT. Encoded protein: CASSLARTSGRKDTQYF.

The rearrangement joins TRBV10-3 to TRBJ2-7; D possibly matches TRBD1 or TRBD2 (5 bases each). V lost 3 bases, J lost 6 bases, and 15 bases lay in between. This CDR3 spans 14 amino acids. In germline, CDR1 is ENHRY, CDR2 SYGVKD. The CDR3 loop is CAISDPPPGLEQYF. The DNA of the CDR3 is TGTGCCATCAGTGACCCTCCCCCGGGGCTCGAGCAGTACTTC.

J is TRBJ1-5 and V is TRBV19; no clear D. This CDR3 is built from 15 residues. The germline V gene encodes CDR1 LNHDA and CDR2 SQIVND (reference sequence). V was trimmed by 3 bases and J by 1 base, leaving 10 bases between them. The CDR3 region has the DNA TGTGCCAGTAGTATGGGCGTTGGGAGCAATCAGCCCCAGCATTTT. Protein: CASSMGVGSNQPQHF.

V is TRBV19 and J is TRBJ2-2; D might be TRBD1 or TRBD2, each matching 5 bases. The ends were cut back, 6 bases at V and 1 base at J, with 12 bases in the middle. Per the germline V gene, CDR1 is LNHDA and CDR2 is SQIVND (reference sequence). CDR3 length: 15 residues. The CDR3 sequence: CASRWDGWNTGELFF. The CDR3 DNA reads as TGTGCCAGTAGGTGGGACGGCTGGAACACCGGGGAGCTGTTTTTT.

This clone was recorded a few times. V is TRBV7-3 and J is TRBJ2-1, with D possibly called TRBD1 or TRBD2 (5 bases each). Germline CDR1 reads SGHTA; CDR2 reads FQGTGA. Deletions cut 1 base from V and 2 bases from J, with 12 bases between. There are 16 residues in the CDR3. CDR3 sequence: CASSLRSGTPYNEQFF. The CDR3 coding sequence is TGTGCCAGCAGCTTAAGGTCAGGGACCCCCTACAATGAGCAGTTCTTC.

Here the CDR3 DNA reads TGTGCCTGGAGTGTATGGGGAGGGGGCGAAGTGGGAAAACTGTTTTTT. Encoded protein: CAWSVWGGGEVGKLFF. The chain couples TRBV30 to TRBJ1-4, with 7 bases identical to TRBD1. The CDR3 loop spans 16 amino acids. From germline, CDR1 is GTSNPN and CDR2 SVGIG (reference sequence). V shed 0 bases and J 10 bases; nucleotides not matched to a gene: 14.

This clone came up once. This chain joins TRBV6-6 and TRBJ2-5, with D hard to call. V lost 7 bases to trimming and J lost 6 bases, with 15 bases between them. Germline V lookup: CDR1 MNHNY, CDR2 SVGAGI (reference sequence). The CDR3 consists of 13 residues. The DNA of the CDR3 is TGTGCCAGCACAAGGGAAGGGAAGAAGACCCAGTACTTC. Amino acids: CASTREGKKTQYF.

The genes are TRBV19 and TRBJ1-5; D remains ambiguous. The germline V and J ends were trimmed by 3 bases and 3 bases, with 12 bases remaining between them. Germline-derived CDR1 and CDR2 are LNHDA and SQIVND (reference sequence). The CDR3 is made up of 15 amino acids. The CDR3, as DNA: TGTGCCAGTAGTATCCCTGGGATGGTCAATCAGCCCCAGCATTTT. It is translated as CASSIPGMVNQPQHF.

The sample holds one count of this clone. The V call is TRBV19, the J call TRBJ1-1; D is undetermined. From germline, CDR1 is LNHDA and CDR2 SQIVND (reference sequence). The germline V and J ends were trimmed by 3 bases and 6 bases, with 20 bases remaining between them. This CDR3 region has 16 residues. CDR3 sequence (DNA): TGTGCCAGTAGTATGTTCGGGGAGCATTCCAACGCTGAAGCTTTCTTT. This encodes CASSMFGEHSNAEAFF.

The chain combines TRBV19 with TRBJ1-2; maybe TRBD1 (5 bases). Trimming shortened V by 6 bases and J by 9 bases, and 14 bases separated the two germline ends. The germline gives CDR1 LNHDA, CDR2 SQIVND (reference sequence). The CDR3 has 12 amino acids. Here the CDR3 reads CASSHGGNSYTF. Here the CDR3 DNA reads TGTGCCAGTAGCCACGGGGGAAATAGCTACACCTTC.

This rearrangement joins TRBV10-3 to TRBJ1-4, with no clear D. CDR3 length equals 13 residues. In germline, CDR1 is ENHRY, CDR2 SYGVKD. V shed 5 bases and J shed 5 bases, with 9 bases lying between them. The CDR3 region has the DNA TGTGCCATCAGTTTTGGAGTGAATGAAAAACTGTTTTTT. This sequence encodes CAISFGVNEKLFF.

The chain carries TRBV14 and TRBJ2-1; 9 bases fit TRBD1. The CDR3 runs to 16 residues. V lost 2 bases, J lost 6 bases, and 8 bases stayed unmatched. Germline assignment: CDR1 SGHDN and CDR2 FVKESK. CDR3 residues: CASSQNPGQGPNEQFF. CDR3 coding DNA: TGTGCCAGCAGCCAAAACCCGGGACAGGGTCCCAATGAGCAGTTCTTC.

J is TRBJ1-5 and V is TRBV6-1; 10 bases map to TRBD1. The CDR3 runs 14 residues. The trim removed 9 bases at V and 0 bases at J, leaving 2 bases unmatched. CDR1 MNHNS and CDR2 SASEGT come from the germline V gene. The CDR3 DNA is TGTGCCAGTGGACAGGGGGGTAGCAATCAGCCCCAGCATTTT. Encoded protein: CASGQGGSNQPQHF.

The genes are TRBV5-1 and TRBJ2-1, with D perhaps being TRBD1 or TRBD2 (6 bases each). V shed 2 bases and J shed 5 bases, with 14 bases lying between them. From germline, CDR1 is SGHRS and CDR2 YFSETQ. This CDR3 is 15 amino acids long. CDR3 in DNA: TGCGCCAGCAGCTTCTGGGGGGCGAAAGACAATGAGCAGTTCTTC. Translating it yields CASSFWGAKDNEQFF.

The V and J genes are TRBV15 and TRBJ1-2; TRBD1 aligns across 8 bases. Per germline, CDR1 LNHNV and CDR2 YYDKDF (reference sequence). The CDR3 is 16 residues long. V lost 1 base and J lost 5; bases outside the gene matches: 9. The CDR3 DNA sequence: TGTGCCACCAGCAGAGCAGGAGGGACAGGAGGGTATGGCTACACCTTC. This translates into CATSRAGGTGGYGYTF.

This clone was seen once. This chain uses TRBV4-2 with TRBJ1-2; no clear D. In germline, CDR1 is LGHNA, CDR2 YNFKEQ. The CDR3 spans 17 residues. Trimming stripped 1 base from V and 4 bases from J, with 19 bases between. In nucleotides, the CDR3 is TGTGCCAGCAGCCAAGTCAGTCGTCTAGGACGTAGCTATGGCTACACCTTC. It is translated as CASSQVSRLGRSYGYTF.

The V call is TRBV10-3, the J call TRBJ1-2, with D perhaps matching TRBD1 (6 bases). The CDR3 totals 13 residues. Germline CDR1 ENHRY, CDR2 SYGVKD. V lost 1 base and J lost 13, with 16 bases in between. The CDR3 DNA sequence: TGTGCCATCAGTGAGTGGGACGGGGGGCCCGGCACCTTC. Its translation is CAISEWDGGPGTF.

This chain links TRBV7-2 with TRBJ2-2; 8 nucleotides line up with TRBD2. The CDR3 consists of 16 residues. V trimming: 3 bases; J trimming: 5 bases; junction bases outside the gene matches: 8. CDR1 and CDR2 (germline): SGHTA, FQGNSA. CDR3 coding DNA: TGTGCCAGCAGCTTCCCCGGGAGGGGAAGGACCGGGGAGCTGTTTTTT. This encodes CASSFPGRGRTGELFF.

This clone is a singleton in its sample. The CDR3 region has the DNA TGTGCCAGTAGGTCGGCAGGCAATCAGCCCCAGCATTTT. Translation gives CASRSAGNQPQHF. The genes are TRBV6-1 and TRBJ1-5; no clear D gene. The V and J ends lost 9 bases and 2 bases respectively, with 11 bases between them. CDR1 and CDR2 from the germline V gene are MNHNS and SASEGT. The CDR3 sequence is 13 residues long.

The chain couples TRBV4-2 to TRBJ2-1; weak D call: TRBD2 (6 bases). The V end lost 3 bases, the J end lost 10 bases, and 7 bases lay between the germline ends. Germline V lookup: CDR1 LGHNA, CDR2 YNFKEQ. This CDR3 comprises 11 residues. The CDR3 region is CASSQGGEQFF. As DNA, the CDR3 is TGTGCCAGCAGCCAGGGGGGAGAGCAGTTCTTC.

This clone was seen a single time. The genes are TRBV25-1 and TRBJ2-6; no firm D call. Looked up from germline, CDR1 is MGHDK and CDR2 is SYGVNS. Trimming shortened V by 6 bases and J by 2 bases, and 2 bases separated the two germline ends. The CDR3 contains 12 residues. For the CDR3, the DNA is TGTGCCAGCAGGGCTGGGGCCAACGTCCTGACTTTC. Translating it yields CASRAGANVLTF.